The rows below give T cell receptor beta chains drawn from one sample of a study of T cell repertoires in aging, cancer and after chemotherapy. TCRdb re-called the multiplex PCR reads with MiXCR, one entry per CDR3 protein. The data show about 4,500 distinct CDR3 sequences, with under 70% seen just once and 25% to 30% held by the top ten. The specimen was blood. The receptor set was obtained from a human donor with a solid tumor. CDR3s include the opening cysteine and the closing phenylalanine or tryptophan.

J gene | V gene | CDR3 protein
TRBJ2-7 | TRBV6-1 | CASSELGGTGQGEQYF
TRBJ1-1 | TRBV18 | CASSSGQQNTEAFF
TRBJ1-6 | TRBV7-2 | CASSETAYSYNSPLHF
TRBJ1-2 | TRBV6-5 | CASSYRRGDYTF
TRBJ2-1 | TRBV19 | CASSIGTSGRFEQFF
TRBJ2-7 | TRBV27 | CASSTGGITYEQYF
TRBJ2-7 | TRBV6-1 | CASTRTVPYEQYF
TRBJ1-1 | TRBV14 | CASSKFAGGTEAFF
TRBJ2-5 | TRBV20-1 | CSASRVAGGPVGETQYF
TRBJ2-7 | TRBV19 | CASSIRQEQYF
TRBJ2-1 | TRBV7-2 | CATEEEVGYNEQFF
TRBJ1-2 | TRBV19 | CASSPHRRGQTNYGYTF
TRBJ2-7 | TRBV12-3/TRBV12-4 | CASSTGLGAFPYEQYF
TRBJ1-1 | TRBV2 | CASSEGGQLNTEAFF
TRBJ2-7 | TRBV5-1 | CASSLDGTEGEQYF
TRBJ1-1 | TRBV7-2 | CASSRRLNTEAFF
TRBJ1-3 | TRBV6-5 | CASSYSEYASGNTIYF
TRBJ2-7 | TRBV6-5 | CASSYQGDGTYEQYF
TRBJ1-2 | TRBV12-3/TRBV12-4 | CASSSPGGYGYTF
TRBJ2-7 | TRBV19 | CASSRPGLAGGWDYEQYF
TRBJ2-1 | TRBV19 | CASSPRSDAQFF
TRBJ2-1 | TRBV29-1 | CSVVGGEQFF
TRBJ1-1 | TRBV6-1 | CASRTGDANTEAFF
TRBJ2-1 | TRBV7-3 | CASSFGLAGGENEQFF
TRBJ1-1 | TRBV6-6 | CASSYSSGQSTSPHEAFF
TRBJ1-4 | TRBV7-9 | CASSLARGNEKLFF
TRBJ1-4 | TRBV27 | CASSLRGPVGVVHEKLFF
TRBJ1-3 | TRBV19 | CASSTSSGPGGNTIYF
TRBJ1-4 | TRBV5-4 | CASSLKGTNEKLFF
TRBJ2-7 | TRBV9 | CASSADMTSPYEQYF
TRBJ1-1 | TRBV5-4 | CASSNTGNTEAFF
TRBJ1-5 | TRBV20-1 | CSARDLGGANQPQHF
TRBJ1-5 | TRBV7-9 | CASSTPAQPQHF